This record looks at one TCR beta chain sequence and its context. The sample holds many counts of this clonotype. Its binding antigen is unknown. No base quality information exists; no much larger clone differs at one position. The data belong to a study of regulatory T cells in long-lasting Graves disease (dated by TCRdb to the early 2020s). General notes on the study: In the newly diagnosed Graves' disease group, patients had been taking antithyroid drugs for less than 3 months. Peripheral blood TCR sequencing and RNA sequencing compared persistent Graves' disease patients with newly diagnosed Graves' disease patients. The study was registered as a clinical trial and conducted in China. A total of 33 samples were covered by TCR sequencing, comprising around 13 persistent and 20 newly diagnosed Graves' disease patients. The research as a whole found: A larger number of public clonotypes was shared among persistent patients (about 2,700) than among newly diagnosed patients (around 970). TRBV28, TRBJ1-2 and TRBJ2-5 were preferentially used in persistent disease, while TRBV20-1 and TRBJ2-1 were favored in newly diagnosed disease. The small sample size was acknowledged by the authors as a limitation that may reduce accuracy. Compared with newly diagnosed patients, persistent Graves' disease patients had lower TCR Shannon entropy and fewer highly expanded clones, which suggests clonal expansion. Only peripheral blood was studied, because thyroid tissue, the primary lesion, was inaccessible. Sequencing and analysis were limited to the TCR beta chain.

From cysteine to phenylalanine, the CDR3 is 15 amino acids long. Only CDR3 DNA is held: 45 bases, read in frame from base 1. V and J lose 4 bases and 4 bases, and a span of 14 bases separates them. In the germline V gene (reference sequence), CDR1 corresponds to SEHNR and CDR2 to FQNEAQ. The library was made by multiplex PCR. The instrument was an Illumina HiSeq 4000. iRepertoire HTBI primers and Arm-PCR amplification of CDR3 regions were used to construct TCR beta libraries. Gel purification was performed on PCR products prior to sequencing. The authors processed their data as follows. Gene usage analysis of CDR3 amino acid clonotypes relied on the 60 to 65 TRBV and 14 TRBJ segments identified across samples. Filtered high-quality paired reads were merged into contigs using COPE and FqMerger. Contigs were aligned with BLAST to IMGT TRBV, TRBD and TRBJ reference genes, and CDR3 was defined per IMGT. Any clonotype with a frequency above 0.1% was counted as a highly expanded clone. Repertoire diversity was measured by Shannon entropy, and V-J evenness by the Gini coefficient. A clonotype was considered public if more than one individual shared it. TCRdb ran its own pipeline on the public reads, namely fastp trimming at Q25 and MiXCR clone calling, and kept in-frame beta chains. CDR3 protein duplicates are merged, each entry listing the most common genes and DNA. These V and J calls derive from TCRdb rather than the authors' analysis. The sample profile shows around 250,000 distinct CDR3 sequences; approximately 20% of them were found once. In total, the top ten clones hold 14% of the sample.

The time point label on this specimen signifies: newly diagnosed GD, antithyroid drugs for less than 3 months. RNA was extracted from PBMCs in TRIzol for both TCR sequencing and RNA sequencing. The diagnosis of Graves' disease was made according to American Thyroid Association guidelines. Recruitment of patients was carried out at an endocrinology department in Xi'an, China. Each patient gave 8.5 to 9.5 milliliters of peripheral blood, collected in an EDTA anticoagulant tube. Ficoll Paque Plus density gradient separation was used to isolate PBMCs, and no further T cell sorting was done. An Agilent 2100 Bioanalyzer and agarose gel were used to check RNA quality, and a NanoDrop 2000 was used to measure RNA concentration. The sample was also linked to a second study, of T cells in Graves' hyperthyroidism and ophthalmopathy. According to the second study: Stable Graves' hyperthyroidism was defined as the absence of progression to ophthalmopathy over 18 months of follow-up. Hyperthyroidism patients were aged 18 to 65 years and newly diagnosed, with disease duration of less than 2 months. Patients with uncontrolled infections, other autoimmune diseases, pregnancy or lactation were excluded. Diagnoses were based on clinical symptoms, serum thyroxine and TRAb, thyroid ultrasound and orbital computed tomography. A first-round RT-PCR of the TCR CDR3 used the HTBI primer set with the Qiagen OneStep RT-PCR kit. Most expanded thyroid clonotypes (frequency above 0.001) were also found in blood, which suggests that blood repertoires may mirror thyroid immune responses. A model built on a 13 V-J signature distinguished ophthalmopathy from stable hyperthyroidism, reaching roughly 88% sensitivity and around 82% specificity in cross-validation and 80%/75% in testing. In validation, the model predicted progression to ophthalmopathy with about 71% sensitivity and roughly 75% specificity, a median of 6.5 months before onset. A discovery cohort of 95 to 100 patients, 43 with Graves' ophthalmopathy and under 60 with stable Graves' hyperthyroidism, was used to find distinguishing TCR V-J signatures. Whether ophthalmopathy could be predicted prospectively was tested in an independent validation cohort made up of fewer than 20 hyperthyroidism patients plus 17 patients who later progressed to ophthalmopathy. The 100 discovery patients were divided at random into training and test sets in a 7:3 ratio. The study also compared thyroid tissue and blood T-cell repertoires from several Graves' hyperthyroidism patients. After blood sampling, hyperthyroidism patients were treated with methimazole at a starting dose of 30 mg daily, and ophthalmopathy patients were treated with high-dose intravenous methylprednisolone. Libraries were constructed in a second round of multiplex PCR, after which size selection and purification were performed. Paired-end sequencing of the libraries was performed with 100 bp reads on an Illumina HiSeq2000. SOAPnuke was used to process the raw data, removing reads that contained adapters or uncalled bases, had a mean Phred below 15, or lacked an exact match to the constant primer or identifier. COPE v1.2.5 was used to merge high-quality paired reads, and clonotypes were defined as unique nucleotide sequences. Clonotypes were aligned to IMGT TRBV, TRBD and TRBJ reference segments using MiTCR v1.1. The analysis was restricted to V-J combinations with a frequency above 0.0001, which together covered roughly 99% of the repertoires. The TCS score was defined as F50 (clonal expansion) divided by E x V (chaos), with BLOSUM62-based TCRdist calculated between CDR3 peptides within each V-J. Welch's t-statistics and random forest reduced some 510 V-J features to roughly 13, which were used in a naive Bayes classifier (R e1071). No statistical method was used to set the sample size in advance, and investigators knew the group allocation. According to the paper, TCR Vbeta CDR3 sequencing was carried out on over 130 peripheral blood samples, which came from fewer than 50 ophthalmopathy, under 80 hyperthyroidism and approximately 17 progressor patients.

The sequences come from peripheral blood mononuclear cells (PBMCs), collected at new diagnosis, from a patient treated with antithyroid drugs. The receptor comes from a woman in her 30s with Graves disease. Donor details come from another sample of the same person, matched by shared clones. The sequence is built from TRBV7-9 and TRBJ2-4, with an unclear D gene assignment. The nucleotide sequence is TGTGCCAGCAGCTCTCCAGTGGCGGAGAAAAACATTCAGTACTTC. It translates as CASSSPVAEKNIQYF.